This TCR beta chain was sequenced in a study of shared clonotypes between healthy human individuals. Splitting of each subset's genomic DNA was done evenly across several immunoSEQ plates. Profiled with immunoSEQ multiplex PCR; TCRdb holds only in-frame clones, not every one. The sample contains about 2,100,000 clones, just over 90% of which appear only once. CD8 cells classed as naive were CD45RO-negative and positively selected for CCR7, excluding terminally differentiated effector memory CD45RA+ cells. The sequence derives from a man younger than 35 in good health. Some clones in this sample may be carry-over from other donors' samples. Sequenced sample: naive CD8+ T cells from PBMCs.

As DNA, the CDR3 is TGTGCCAGCAGCCCGAGGGTAGTCTCTGGAAACACCATATATTTT. It yields the protein CASSPRVVSGNTIYF. The chain links TRBV11-2 to TRBJ1-3; D gene ambiguous. The CDR3 spans 15 residues. The V end was cut by 5 bases, the J end by 0 bases, with 11 bases between. Per germline, CDR1 SGHAT and CDR2 FQNNGV. The variable domain in full, with the rest retrieved from reference TRBV11-2 and TRBJ1-3, is EAGVAQSPRYKIIEKRQSVAFWCNPISGHATLYWYQQILGQGPKLLIQFQNNGVVDDSQLPKDRFSAERLKGVDSTLKIQPAKLEDSAVYLCASSPRVVSGNTIYFGEGSWLTVV.